This T cell receptor beta chain comes out of a study of blood T cell repertoires in COVID-19. Germline CDR1 is SGHTA and CDR2 is FQGNSA. CDR3 length equals 13 residues. The germline V and J ends were trimmed by 2 bases and 3 bases, with 8 bases remaining between them. Method: immunoSEQ multiplex PCR; TCRdb's copy keeps in-frame clones and lacks some. The repertoire includes 250,000 to 350,000 clones, approximately 87% of them detected once, and roughly 8% sits in the top ten. The chain joins TRBV7-2 to TRBJ2-7, with D perhaps TRBD2 (6 bases). This clonotype was obtained from a woman aged 45-65 years who had recovered from COVID-19. The sample taken for sequencing was peripheral blood. CDR3 protein: CASSLRRGYEQYF. CDR3 nucleotides: TGTGCCAGCAGCTTAAGGAGGGGCTACGAGCAGTACTTC.